These 24 T cell receptor beta chains share one sample of origin, sequenced in a study of blood T cell repertoires in COVID-19. Produced via immunoSEQ multiplex PCR; TCRdb's table is partial and in-frame only. Found here are about 280,000 clones, 87% of them singletons; the top ten hold about 2.2%. The sequenced material came from peripheral blood. Receptors were obtained from a woman aged 50 to 65 who had recovered from COVID-19.

V usage is TRBV6-6 and J usage is TRBJ2-7; a possible D gene is TRBD1 (6 bases). This CDR3 region has 15 residues. The ends were cut back, 4 bases at V and 2 bases at J, with 15 bases in the middle. Germline V gene lookup returns CDR1 MNHNY and CDR2 SVGAGI (reference sequence). CDR3 coding DNA: TGTGCCAGCAGTTCCCCCTTTCCAGGGGCCTACGAGCAGTACTTC. Encoded protein: CASSSPFPGAYEQYF.

This clone was seen many times. The chain couples TRBV19 to TRBJ2-1; TRBD2 might be the D (7 bases). Germline loops: CDR1 LNHDA, CDR2 SQIVND (reference sequence). V dropped 5 bases and J dropped 6 bases, with 17 bases sitting between them. CDR3 size: 15 residues. CDR3 residues: CASSLARGAGNEQFF. The CDR3 DNA follows: TGTGCCAGTAGTTTAGCTCGGGGGGCCGGCAATGAGCAGTTCTTC.

The chain employs TRBV30 and TRBJ1-1; D possibly corresponds to TRBD1 (6 bases). There are 15 residues in the CDR3. CDR1 is GTSNPN, CDR2 SVGIG, per germline (reference sequence). V lost 3 bases and J lost 7, with 21 bases in between. DNA of the CDR3: TGTGCCTGGAGCGGTCGAGGGACACCCTCTCTTGAAGCTTTCTTT. Encoded protein: CAWSGRGTPSLEAFF.

DNA of the CDR3: TGTGCCACCAGGGGCTCGCTGAACACTGAAGCTTTCTTT. Residues: CATRGSLNTEAFF. The J gene is TRBJ1-1, the V gene TRBV10-3, with a tentative D call TRBD1 (6 bases). Germline-derived CDR1 and CDR2 are ENHRY and SYGVKD. V was clipped by 10 bases and J by 0 bases, with 12 bases between them. The CDR3 is 13 residues long.

The V gene is TRBV5-5, the J gene TRBJ1-6; 7 bases fit TRBD1. The CDR3 is made up of 14 amino acids. Germline CDR1 and CDR2: SGHKS and YYEKEE (reference sequence). The trim removed 2 bases at V and 9 bases at J, leaving 5 bases unmatched. The CDR3 DNA reads as TGTGCCAGCAGCTTTTCGGGGACAGCTTCACCCCTCCACTTT. This sequence encodes CASSFSGTASPLHF.

The chain recombines TRBV4-3 with TRBJ2-2; D is undetermined. V lost 0 bases and J lost 9, with 11 bases in between. This CDR3 comprises 14 residues. From germline, CDR1 is LGHNA and CDR2 YSLEER. The CDR3 DNA follows: TGCGCCAGCAGCCAAGATATAGCCCCCCGGGAGCTGTTTTTT. It translates to CASSQDIAPRELFF.

This clone showed up just a few times. The V call is TRBV9, the J call TRBJ2-7; D is perhaps TRBD1 (5 bases). V was shortened by 4 bases and J by 3 bases, with 11 bases between the two germline ends. The CDR3 runs 13 residues. Germline V gene sequence: CDR1 SGDLS, CDR2 YYNGEE. The CDR3 nucleotides are TGTGCCAGCAGCCTAATGACAGACTACGAGCAGTACTTC. It codes for CASSLMTDYEQYF. The full variable domain, rest sourced from reference TRBV9 and TRBJ2-7, is DSGVTQTPKHLITATGQRVTLRCSPRSGDLSVYWYQQSLDQGLQFLIQYYNGEERAKGNILERFSAQQFPDLHSELNLSSLELGDSALYFCASSLMTDYEQYFGPGTRLTVT.

This rearrangement joins TRBV14 to TRBJ1-2; D is perhaps TRBD1 (6 bases). The V end was cut by 3 bases, the J end by 0 bases, with 11 bases between. The CDR3 extends over 15 amino acids. Per germline, CDR1 SGHDN and CDR2 FVKESK. The DNA of the CDR3 is TGTGCCAGCAGCCAGGCGGGGGCACCTAACTATGGCTACACCTTC. Translation gives CASSQAGAPNYGYTF.

V usage is TRBV21-1 and J usage is TRBJ1-1; no check of the table's D call, TRBD1, against the DNA was made. TRBV21-1 is a known pseudogene. This CDR3 region has 19 residues. CDR3 nucleotides: TGTGCCAGCAGCAAAGAAGGACAGGGGGCAGCCTTGATGAACACTGAAGCTTTCTTT. Protein: CASSKEGQGAALMNTEAFF.

This clone was counted a single time. This sequence joins TRBV30 and TRBJ2-3; 7 positions agree with TRBD2. This CDR3 has 15 residues. The germline V gene encodes CDR1 GTSNPN and CDR2 SVGIG (reference sequence). V shed 4 bases and J 1 base; nucleotides not matched to a gene: 8. CDR3 loop: CAWTGRGGGTDTQYF. For the CDR3, the DNA is TGTGCCTGGACCGGACGGGGAGGGGGCACAGATACGCAGTATTTT.

V gene TRBV5-1 combines with J gene TRBJ2-5; 8 positions match TRBD2. The V gene's germline CDR1 is SGHRS and CDR2 YFSETQ. CDR3 length: 15 residues. V trimming: 4 bases; J trimming: 3 bases; junction bases outside the gene matches: 8. The CDR3, as DNA: TGCGCCAGCAGCATCTCTAGCGGGCCTGAAGAGACCCAGTACTTC. As protein: CASSISSGPEETQYF.

This rearrangement joins TRBV7-9 to TRBJ1-1, with 8 bases identical to TRBD1. This CDR3 region has 14 residues. Germline V gene data show CDR1 as SEHNR and CDR2 as FQNEAQ (reference sequence). The V segment lost 2 bases and the J segment 6 bases; nucleotides outside the gene matches: 5. The CDR3 reads CASSLQGAGAEAFF. The CDR3 nucleotides read TGTGCCAGCAGCTTACAGGGGGCGGGGGCTGAAGCTTTCTTT.

This chain links TRBV6-6 with TRBJ1-1; D is uncertain. Germline lookup yields CDR1 MNHNY and CDR2 SVGAGI (reference sequence). The CDR3 loop spans 14 amino acids. The V and J ends lost 5 bases and 5 bases respectively, with 15 bases between them. CDR3 sequence (DNA): TGTGCCAGCAGTCCCGCGAGTATCGGTACTGAAGCTTTCTTT. This sequence encodes CASSPASIGTEAFF.

The chain recombines TRBV27 with TRBJ1-5; 10 bases map to TRBD1. This CDR3 spans 13 amino acids. Losses at the gene ends were 6 bases for V and 6 bases for J; bases not matched to a gene: 2. Germline V lookup: CDR1 MNHEY, CDR2 SMNVEV (reference sequence). CDR3 region: CASSGQGGQPQHF. CDR3 in DNA: TGTGCCAGCAGCGGACAGGGGGGTCAGCCCCAGCATTTT.

V gene TRBV2 combines with J gene TRBJ1-2; a possible D gene is TRBD1 (5 bases). The germline V and J ends were trimmed by 1 base and 1 base, with 10 bases remaining between them. Germline CDR1 and CDR2: SNHLY and FYNNEI. This CDR3 is built from 15 residues. The CDR3 coding sequence is TGTGCCAGCAGTGAAGGCCCAGGGATTAACTATGGCTACACCTTC. Its protein is CASSEGPGINYGYTF.

The V and J genes are TRBV30 and TRBJ2-3; possible D gene TRBD1, 5 bases. The V end was cut by 3 bases, the J end by 4 bases, with 14 bases between. The CDR3 spans 14 residues. Germline V gene lookup returns CDR1 GTSNPN and CDR2 SVGIG (reference sequence). CDR3 protein: CAWRQGLYADTQYF. CDR3 bases: TGTGCCTGGAGGCAGGGTCTGTACGCAGATACGCAGTATTTT.

This clone came up once. This chain links TRBV28 with TRBJ2-1; 10 positions agree with TRBD2. Germline values: CDR1 MDHEN, CDR2 SYDVKM. J gave up 0 bases and V 5 bases, and 7 bases lay outside the gene matches. The CDR3 length is 17 residues. CDR3 DNA: TGTGCCAGCAGTACGGCGGCTAGCGGGAGCTCCTACAATGAGCAGTTCTTC. Translation gives CASSTAASGSSYNEQFF.

The V call is TRBV5-1, the J call TRBJ2-3; no clear D. Germline loops: CDR1 SGHRS, CDR2 YFSETQ. V lost 0 bases, J lost 3 bases, and 5 bases lay in between. This CDR3 is built from 13 residues. The DNA of the CDR3 is TGCGCCAGCAGCTTGGTATTGACAGATACGCAGTATTTT. Residues: CASSLVLTDTQYF.

This chain links TRBV6-2 or TRBV6-3 with TRBJ2-5; 7 nucleotides agree with TRBD1. The CDR3 runs to 15 residues. V was pared by 6 bases and J by 0 bases, with 7 bases of the junction left unmatched. CDR1 and CDR2 from the germline V gene are MNHEY and SVGEGT. The CDR3, as DNA: TGTGCCAGCAGCCCGGACAGGAGGTACCAAGAGACCCAGTACTTC. Its protein is CASSPDRRYQETQYF.

The rearrangement uses TRBV25-1 and TRBJ2-7, with 7 bases lining up with TRBD1. Germline V gene data show CDR1 as MGHDK and CDR2 as SYGVNS. V lost 7 bases, J lost 5 bases, and 17 bases stayed unmatched. This CDR3 region has 16 residues. DNA for the CDR3: TGTGCCAGCACACCCCAAGGGGCAGGGGGTCTCCACGAGCAGTACTTC. This translates into CASTPQGAGGLHEQYF.

The V call is TRBV30, the J call TRBJ1-1; 8 bases fit TRBD1. The CDR3 has 17 amino acids. The germline gives CDR1 GTSNPN, CDR2 SVGIG (reference sequence). V lost 2 bases to trimming and J lost 2 bases; unmatched junction nucleotides: 13. CDR3 loop: CAWSTPKTGAVNTEAFF. In DNA form, the CDR3 reads TGTGCCTGGAGTACCCCTAAGACAGGGGCGGTAAACACTGAAGCTTTCTTT. Filled out from reference TRBV30 and TRBJ1-1, the complete variable domain reads SQTIHQWPATLVQPVGSPLSLECTVEGTSNPNLYWYRQAAGRGLQLLFYSVGIGQISSEVPQNLSASRPQDRQFILSSKKLLLSDSGFYLCAWSTPKTGAVNTEAFFGQGTRLTVV.

V gene TRBV12-3 or TRBV12-4 combines with J gene TRBJ1-2; D is perhaps TRBD1 (5 bases). The germline V and J ends were trimmed by 7 bases and 2 bases, with 8 bases remaining between them. The CDR3 covers 12 residues. CDR3 residues: CASIKGNYGYTF. In nucleotides, the CDR3 is TGTGCCAGCATAAAGGGGAACTATGGCTACACCTTC.

The CDR3 DNA reads TGTGCAAGTCGCTTAGCGGAGATCCATAGCAATCAGCCCCAGCATTTT. Translation: CASRLAEIHSNQPQHF. The chain has TRBV12-2 and TRBJ1-5. TRBV12-2 is a pseudogene locus. The CDR3 runs 16 residues.

The chain recombines TRBV29-1 with TRBJ1-1; possible D gene TRBD1, 6 bases. Trimming took off 8 bases at V and 7 bases at J, with 17 bases between the two ends. Per germline, CDR1 SQVTM and CDR2 ANQGSEA. CDR3 length equals 12 residues. Written as DNA, the CDR3 is TGCAGCTCTGGGAGGGCAGGGGTTGAAGCTTTCTTT. Its protein product is CSSGRAGVEAFF.